These 21 T cell receptor beta chains share one sample of origin, sequenced in a study of cytomegalovirus exposure and HLA in healthy donors. Primers included in the PCR were 60 Vbeta and 13 Jbeta primers. The protocol was immunoSEQ multiplex PCR, while the TCRdb copy is restricted to in-frame clones and leaves out a portion. The sample shows roughly 100,000 clones, almost 80% of them seen only once. The specimen was PBMCs. These receptors all stem from a man aged 60 to 69 in good health and CMV-seropositive.

V usage is TRBV14 and J usage is TRBJ1-1; 7 bases fit TRBD1. The CDR3 loop spans 12 amino acids. Germline CDR1 is SGHDN and CDR2 is FVKESK. J gave up 5 bases and V 3 bases, and 0 bases lay outside the gene matches. CDR3 in DNA: TGTGCCAGCAGCCAGACAGGGACTGAAGCTTTCTTT. Translated, it gives CASSQTGTEAFF.

This clone was observed a few times. The V call is TRBV28, the J call TRBJ2-1; 7 bases agree with TRBD2. The CDR3 is 15 residues long. The V and J ends lost 3 bases and 6 bases, in that order; junction bases with no gene match: 8. Germline V lookup: CDR1 MDHEN, CDR2 SYDVKM. The CDR3 DNA reads as TGTGCCAGCAGTTTTTCGCCTAGCGGAATCAATGAGCAGTTCTTC. It translates to CASSFSPSGINEQFF.

A few counts support this clone. This is likely an artifact of a read error, given a far larger clone one base away. This chain links TRBV5-6 with TRBJ1-1, with D unclear. The CDR3 is 12 residues long. From germline, CDR1 is SGHDT and CDR2 YYEEEE. The germline V and J ends were trimmed by 0 bases and 10 bases, with 10 bases remaining between them. The CDR3: CASSLDEGRAFF. The CDR3 bases are TGTGCCAGCAGCTTGGATGAGGGTAGAGCTTTCTTT.

The V gene is TRBV7-2, the J gene TRBJ2-5; 7 bases match TRBD2. The CDR3 length is 14 residues. After removal of 1 base from V and 5 bases from J, the junction contained 4 bases not matched to a gene. The V gene's germline CDR1 is SGHTA and CDR2 FQGNSA. Written as DNA, the CDR3 is TGTGCCAGCAGCTTAGAGGCGGGGGAGGAGACCCAGTACTTC. This translates into CASSLEAGEETQYF.

The chain links TRBV5-5 to TRBJ2-2; D remains ambiguous. The CDR3 is made up of 15 amino acids. V dropped 4 bases and J dropped 4 bases, with 14 bases sitting between them. CDR1 and CDR2 (germline): SGHKS, YYEKEE (reference sequence). The CDR3 loop reads CASSQGTPGTGELFF. In DNA form, the CDR3 reads TGTGCCAGCAGCCAAGGAACTCCGGGCACCGGGGAGCTGTTTTTT.

The chain recombines TRBV2 with TRBJ1-6, with D possibly being TRBD1 (6 bases). The germline gives CDR1 SNHLY, CDR2 FYNNEI. Trimming shortened V by 8 bases and J by 3 bases, and 14 bases separated the two germline ends. This CDR3 comprises 15 residues. CDR3 coding DNA: TGTGCCAGCCGAGGGGGGACTAACTATAATTCACCCCTCCACTTT. This codes for CASRGGTNYNSPLHF.

The chain carries TRBV28 and TRBJ1-2; D is ambiguous. This CDR3 spans 13 amino acids. V was shortened by 3 bases and J by 4 bases, with 9 bases between the two germline ends. In germline, CDR1 is MDHEN, CDR2 SYDVKM. The CDR3 bases are TGTGCCAGCAGTTTCCAGAATCCCTATGGCTACACCTTC. Encoded protein: CASSFQNPYGYTF.

This clone qualifies as medium-sized. The chain carries TRBV5-1 and TRBJ1-1; no clear D gene. The CDR3 consists of 12 residues. CDR1 and CDR2 (germline): SGHRS, YFSETQ. Trimming cost V 0 bases and J 10 bases, with 10 bases left between them. The CDR3 region is CASSLDEGRAFF. CDR3 in DNA: TGCGCCAGCAGCTTGGATGAGGGTAGAGCTTTCTTT.

The J gene is TRBJ1-5, the V gene TRBV15; 7 bases are a match to TRBD1. Germline CDR1 and CDR2: LNHNV and YYDKDF (reference sequence). This CDR3 is built from 14 residues. V was pared by 3 bases and J by 9 bases, with 8 bases of the junction left unmatched. The CDR3 region has the DNA TGTGCCACCAGCAGTAGGGCAGGGGGACTGCCCCAGCATTTT. This translates into CATSSRAGGLPQHF.

The genes are TRBV4-1 and TRBJ1-1; TRBD1 matches 8 bases. This CDR3 region has 15 residues. With V trimmed by 3 bases and J by 5 bases, 8 bases remained unmatched. Germline CDR1 MGHRA, CDR2 YSYEKL. Here the CDR3 DNA reads TGCGCCAGCAGCCATGGTAGGACAGGGCAAACTGAAGCTTTCTTT. Translating gives CASSHGRTGQTEAFF.

The chain has TRBV11-2 and TRBJ2-2, with 10 positions matching TRBD2. CDR3 length: 16 amino acids. Trimming took 1 base from V and 8 from J; bases not matched to a gene: 7. Looked up from germline, CDR1 is SGHAT and CDR2 is FQNNGV. The CDR3 coding sequence is TGTGCCAGCAGCTTAGGCGCTAGCGGGAGCCCGGGGGAGCTGTTTTTT. Protein: CASSLGASGSPGELFF. Combining the CDR3 with reference TRBV11-2 and TRBJ2-2 gives the whole variable domain EAGVAQSPRYKIIEKRQSVAFWCNPISGHATLYWYQQILGQGPKLLIQFQNNGVVDDSQLPKDRFSAERLKGVDSTLKIQPAKLEDSAVYLCASSLGASGSPGELFFGEGSRLTVL.

This chain links TRBV4-1 with TRBJ1-4; D may be TRBD1 (5 bases). This CDR3 spans 16 amino acids. Germline CDR1 is MGHRA and CDR2 is YSYEKL. The V and J ends lost 0 bases and 0 bases respectively, with 8 bases between them. The chain's CDR3 is CASSQDQGATNEKLFF. The CDR3 DNA sequence: TGCGCCAGCAGCCAAGATCAGGGCGCAACTAATGAAAAACTGTTTTTT.

The J gene is TRBJ2-5, the V gene TRBV29-1; D unresolved. Germline V gene lookup returns CDR1 SQVTM and CDR2 ANQGSEA. Trimming pared 4 bases from V and 4 bases from J, leaving 13 bases between. This CDR3 contains 13 residues. Here the CDR3 reads CSVAVIDRETQYF. CDR3 DNA sequence: TGCAGCGTTGCCGTTATAGATAGAGAGACCCAGTACTTC.

The chain combines TRBV7-6 with TRBJ1-4, with D possibly being TRBD1 (6 bases). This CDR3 is 16 amino acids long. V gave up 2 bases and J gave up 4 bases, with 14 bases separating them. CDR1 is SGHVS, CDR2 FNYEAQ, per germline. This CDR3 reads CASSLQGLRLNEKLFF. For the CDR3, the DNA is TGTGCCAGCAGCTTACAGGGGCTCCGGCTTAATGAAAAACTGTTTTTT.

V usage is TRBV30 and J usage is TRBJ1-2; TRBD1 matches 8 bases. The CDR3 is 13 residues long. Trimming cost V 8 bases and J 4 bases; bases outside gene matches: 9. CDR1 is GTSNPN and CDR2 is SVGIG in the germline V gene (reference sequence). The CDR3 DNA reads as TGTGCCGGAACACCCGGGACAGGCTATGGCTACACCTTC. It yields the protein CAGTPGTGYGYTF.

This chain joins TRBV9 and TRBJ1-4; TRBD1 is a possible D gene (5 bases). Germline values: CDR1 SGDLS, CDR2 YYNGEE. The V and J ends lost 4 bases and 8 bases respectively, with 18 bases between them. The CDR3 is made up of 15 amino acids. The DNA of the CDR3 is TGTGCCAGCAGCCTAAGTGAGGGGAGGTACGAAAAACTGTTTTTT. It is translated as CASSLSEGRYEKLFF.

V usage is TRBV28 and J usage is TRBJ2-5, with 9 bases lining up with TRBD2. Germline assignment: CDR1 MDHEN and CDR2 SYDVKM. The CDR3 loop spans 17 amino acids. The trim removed 2 bases at V and 5 bases at J, leaving 12 bases unmatched. The CDR3 bases are TGTGCCAGCAGTTTAGGTCGGGGGGGTAGCGGGGGTGAGACCCAGTACTTC. Translation: CASSLGRGGSGGETQYF.

J is TRBJ1-4 and V is TRBV18; D is unresolved. Trimming pared 3 bases from V and 3 bases from J, leaving 8 bases between. The V gene's germline CDR1 is KGHSH and CDR2 LQKENI. The CDR3 consists of 14 residues. The CDR3 nucleotides read TGTGCCAGCTCACCTCCCGGGGCTAATGAAAAACTGTTTTTT. It translates to CASSPPGANEKLFF.

This clone was counted a single time. Here the CDR3 reads CASSASGGPSNEQFF. CDR3 bases: TGTGCCAGCAGCGCAAGCGGGGGCCCTTCCAATGAGCAGTTCTTC. The rearrangement joins TRBV9 to TRBJ2-1, with TRBD2 identical over 8 bases. This CDR3 spans 15 amino acids. Germline V gives CDR1 SGDLS, CDR2 YYNGEE. V was clipped by 3 bases and J by 6 bases; unmatched bases: 8. Full variable domain (outside the CDR3, taken from reference TRBV9 and TRBJ2-1): DSGVTQTPKHLITATGQRVTLRCSPRSGDLSVYWYQQSLDQGLQFLIQYYNGEERAKGNILERFSAQQFPDLHSELNLSSLELGDSALYFCASSASGGPSNEQFFGPGTRLTVL.

The gene calls are TRBV11-2 and TRBJ2-5; 7 bases map to TRBD2. The V gene end was trimmed by 7 bases and the J gene end by 0 bases; junction bases not matched to a gene: 14. Per germline, CDR1 SGHAT and CDR2 FQNNGV. The length of the CDR3 is 17 residues. The chain's CDR3 is CASMPLPGGADQETQYF. The DNA for the CDR3 is TGTGCCAGCATGCCATTACCGGGGGGTGCTGACCAAGAGACCCAGTACTTC. Combining the CDR3 with reference TRBV11-2 and TRBJ2-5 gives the whole variable domain EAGVAQSPRYKIIEKRQSVAFWCNPISGHATLYWYQQILGQGPKLLIQFQNNGVVDDSQLPKDRFSAERLKGVDSTLKIQPAKLEDSAVYLCASMPLPGGADQETQYFGPGTRLLVL.

This chain joins TRBV6-5 and TRBJ2-7; D perhaps matches TRBD1 (5 bases). The germline V and J ends were trimmed by 6 bases and 5 bases, with 11 bases remaining between them. The CDR3 extends over 12 amino acids. Germline CDR1 and CDR2: MNHEY and SVGAGI. The CDR3: CASRSGMDEQYF. In DNA form, the CDR3 reads TGTGCCAGCAGGTCAGGGATGGACGAGCAGTACTTC.